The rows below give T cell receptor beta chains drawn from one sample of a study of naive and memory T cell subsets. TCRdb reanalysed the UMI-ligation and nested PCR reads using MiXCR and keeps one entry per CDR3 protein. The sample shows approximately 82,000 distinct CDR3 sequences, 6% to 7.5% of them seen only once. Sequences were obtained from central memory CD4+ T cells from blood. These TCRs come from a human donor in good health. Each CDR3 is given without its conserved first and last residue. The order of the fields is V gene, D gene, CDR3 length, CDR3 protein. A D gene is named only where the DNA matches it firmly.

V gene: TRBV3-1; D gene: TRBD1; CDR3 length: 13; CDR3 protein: ASSRRDRDNSPLH
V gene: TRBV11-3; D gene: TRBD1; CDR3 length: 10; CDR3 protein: ASSPLDREPF
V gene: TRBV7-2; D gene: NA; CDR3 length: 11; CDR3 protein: ASSLGLINEQF
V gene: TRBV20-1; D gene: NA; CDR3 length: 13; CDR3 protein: SARDAGDPLDTQY
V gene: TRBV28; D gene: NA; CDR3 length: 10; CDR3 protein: ASRGQVSEAF
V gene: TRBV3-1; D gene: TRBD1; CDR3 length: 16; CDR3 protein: ASSPVSGTGSFGSPLH
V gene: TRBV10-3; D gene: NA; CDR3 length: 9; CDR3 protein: AIRSELEQF
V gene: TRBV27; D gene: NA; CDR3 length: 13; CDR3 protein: ASSDRRASNQPQH
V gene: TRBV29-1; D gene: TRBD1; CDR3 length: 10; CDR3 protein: SVDGTDYEQY
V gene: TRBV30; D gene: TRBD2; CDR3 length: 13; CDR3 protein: AWSVGLAGYNEQF
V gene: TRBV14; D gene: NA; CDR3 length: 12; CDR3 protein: ASSGQSLNTEAF
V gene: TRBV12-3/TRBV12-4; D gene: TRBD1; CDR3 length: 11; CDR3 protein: ASSQQGIHEQY
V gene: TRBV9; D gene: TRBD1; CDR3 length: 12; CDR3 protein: ASSVDGTGKGYT
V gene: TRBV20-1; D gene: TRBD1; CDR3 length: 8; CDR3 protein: SAARGGYT
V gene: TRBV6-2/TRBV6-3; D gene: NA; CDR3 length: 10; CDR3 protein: ASNDWNTEAF
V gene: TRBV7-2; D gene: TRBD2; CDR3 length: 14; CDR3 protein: ASSLVAGGAGDTQY
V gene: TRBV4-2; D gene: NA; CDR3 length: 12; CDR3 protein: ATTARPGDNEQF
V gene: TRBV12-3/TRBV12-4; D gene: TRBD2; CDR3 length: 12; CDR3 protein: ASSPTSGKYEQY
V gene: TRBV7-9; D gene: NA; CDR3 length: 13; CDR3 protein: ASSPGVSGANVLT
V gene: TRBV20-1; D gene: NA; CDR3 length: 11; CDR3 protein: SANPGQKREQY
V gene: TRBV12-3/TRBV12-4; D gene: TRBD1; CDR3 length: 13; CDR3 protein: ASRSRDSLNQPQH
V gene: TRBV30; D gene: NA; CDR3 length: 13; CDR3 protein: AWTSTGGALPLGI
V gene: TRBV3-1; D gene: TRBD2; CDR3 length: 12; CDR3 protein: ASSQSSGRRVQF
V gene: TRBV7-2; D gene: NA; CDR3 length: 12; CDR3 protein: ASSLSGWAPKLF